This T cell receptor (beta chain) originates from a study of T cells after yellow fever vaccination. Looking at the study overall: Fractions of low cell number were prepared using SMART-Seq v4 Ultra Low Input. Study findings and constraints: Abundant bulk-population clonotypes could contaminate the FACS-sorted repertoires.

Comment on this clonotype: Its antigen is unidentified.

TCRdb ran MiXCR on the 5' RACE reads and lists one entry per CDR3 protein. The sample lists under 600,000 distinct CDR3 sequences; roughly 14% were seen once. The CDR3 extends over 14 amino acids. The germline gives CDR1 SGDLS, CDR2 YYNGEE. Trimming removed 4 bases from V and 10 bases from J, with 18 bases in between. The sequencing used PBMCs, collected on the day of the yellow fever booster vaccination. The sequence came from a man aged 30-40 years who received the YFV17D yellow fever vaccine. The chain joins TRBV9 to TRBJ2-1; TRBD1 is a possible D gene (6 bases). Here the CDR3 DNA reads TGTGCCAGCAGCACCCCTTCCCCCGGGACAGAGCAGTTCTTC. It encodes CASSTPSPGTEQFF. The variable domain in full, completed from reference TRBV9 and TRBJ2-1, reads DSGVTQTPKHLITATGQRVTLRCSPRSGDLSVYWYQQSLDQGLQFLIQYYNGEERAKGNILERFSAQQFPDLHSELNLSSLELGDSALYFCASSTPSPGTEQFFGPGTRLTVL.